This T cell receptor beta chain was observed in a study of CD8 T cells in Susac syndrome (dated by TCRdb to between 2019 and 2020). Study-level background: Among the sequenced Susac syndrome patients, about 6 had clinically active disease and roughly 8 were in clinical remission. Repertoire sequencing was used to test whether CD8+ T cell activation and differentiation in Susac syndrome was antigen driven. At blood withdrawal, Susac syndrome patients were either therapy-naive, taking corticosteroids (in some cases with IVIg as well), or taking IVIg alone. The investigation overall reported the following: The TCR sequencing and HLA analysis was acknowledged to have included a relatively small number of individuals. No clonal expansion was detected in the CD4+ T cell repertoire of Susac syndrome patients.

Concerning this clonotype: It has no known antigen specificity. There are no base qualities to consult, and no much larger clone falls within one base.

RNA was extracted using the RNeasy kit, and roughly 0.5 to 1 ug of the RNA was reverse transcribed with random hexamers. The immunoSEQ multiplex PCR assay, which covers 54 Vbeta and 13 Jbeta segments, was used to amplify TCR beta CDR3 regions. To correct PCR amplification bias, a synthetic template baseline was used for both primer optimization and computational correction. The paper's data handling went like this. Reads were annotated to V, D and J genes according to IMGT and were analyzed with immunoSEQ Analyzer, with only productive sequences retained. To calculate clonality, Shannon entropy was normalized by log2 of the number of productive unique sequences and then subtracted from one. Public and private clones were assessed among the 100 most prevalent clones of each patient and control. Susac-specific clones were defined as absent from healthy and MS cohorts, roughly 1,100 published viral clones and other ImmuneACCESS disease sequences. Clones were called with MiXCR by TCRdb after fastp trimmed the public reads at Q25, and only in-frame beta chains were retained. For every CDR3 protein sequence, its rows merge into one entry that carries the most common genes and DNA. The V and J calls and clone size come from TCRdb's table, not from the authors' own analysis. This sample gives roughly 200,000 distinct CDR3 sequences in total; 85% to 95% of them show up just once. The ten largest clones take up 0.099% of the sample.

Based on the germline V gene, the CDR1 and CDR2 sequences are LGHNA and YNFKEQ. V and J are truncated by 7 bases and 8 bases respectively, leaving an intervening sequence of 20 bases. Spanning cysteine to phenylalanine, the CDR3 consists of 15 amino acids. The read is trimmed to its CDR3 DNA, 45 bases read in frame from base 1. Peripheral blood CD8+ and CD4+ T cells from healthy donors, Susac syndrome patients and multiple sclerosis patients were profiled by high-throughput TCR beta sequencing. The Susac syndrome patients fulfilled recently defined diagnostic criteria for either definite or probable disease. Bulk CD8+ and CD4+ T cells were purified by magnetic negative isolation, whereas CD8+ TEMRA cells were enriched by FACS. Blood was drawn into EDTA tubes, processed within 24 hours, and PBMCs were isolated by density gradient centrifugation. PBMCs intended for TCR sequencing were cryopreserved in liquid nitrogen and were subsequently thawed in a 37 degrees C water bath. A purity of at least 90% was achieved for sorted or isolated CD4+, CD8+ and CD8+ TEMRA cells.

The V gene is TRBV4-2 and the J gene is TRBJ2-2; TRBD2 is possibly the D segment (5 matching bases). The sequenced sample was CD4+ T cells from PBMCs. The receptor was derived from a human donor with Susac syndrome. CDR3 loop: CASNQVGGPVGELFF. The nucleotide sequence reads TGTGCCAGCAATCAAGTCGGAGGCCCAGTGGGGGAGCTGTTTTTT.